This T cell receptor beta chain was recovered during a study of T cell responses to AZD1222 COVID-19 vaccine listed by TCRdb under 2021. With respect to the entire study: TCR sequencing was performed for 230 to 250 trial participants, of whom 207 were given two doses of AZD1222 and 26 were given two doses of MenACWY control vaccine. Enrollment into the trials was organized by age into subgroups of 18-55, 56-69 and 70-plus years, and those subgroups contained roughly 160, 29 and 62 TCR-sequenced participants, respectively. Here is what the overall study found, with its caveats: Because no day 14 peak-response samples were available, the repertoires could be characterized only after the peak T cell response. Participants were mostly white British and included more females than males, and it was suggested by the authors that clonal diversity may have been underestimated. Reportedly, close to half of the unique spike-specific TCRs recognized epitopes lying outside the regions that are mutated in the B.1.351 and B.1.1.7 variants. Conclusions about previously exposed vaccinees are limited, since just five to seven AZD1222 recipients were seropositive for SARS-CoV-2 at baseline. In the small 56-69-year group, the increase in depth fell short of significance, most likely because of low power. Vaccine-associated CD4 TCRs spanned the whole spike protein, with dominant responses in regions 160-218 and 743-854. After two AZD1222 doses, spike-specific TCR breadth and depth were significantly higher than at day 0 and than in MenACWY recipients.

The germline V gene (reference sequence) gives CDR1 as SGHNT and CDR2 as YYREEE. Trimming takes 1 base from V and 10 bases from J, and the germline ends sit 12 bases apart. The CDR3 contains 14 residues, cysteine and phenylalanine counted. The kept DNA is CDR3 alone, 42 bases in frame from the first base. Sample time point, as interpreted from the label and publication: about 28 days (+/-7) after the second vaccine dose. AZD1222 recipients whose second dose came at about 4 weeks and those whose second dose came at about 12 weeks were combined into one group, since spike-specific TCR depth and breadth did not differ between the two schedules. Vaccinee samples came from UK trials COV001 and COV002, including a single-blind randomized controlled phase 2/3 trial of AZD1222 (ChAdOx1 nCoV-19) in healthy adults. Trial participant PBMC samples were collected at day 0 and day 28 after the second dose for TCRbeta chain sequencing.

A remark on this clone: It has no known antigen specificity. No much larger clonotype is one base removed from it; base qualities were not supplied.

The CDR3 regions of human TCRbeta chains were analyzed by immunosequencing. Under the source paper's analysis protocol: TCRs in the repertoires were matched against a reference library of SARS-CoV-2-specific TCRs that had been generated with the MIRA antigen-specificity platform. Breadth was defined as the fraction of unique TCRs that were SARS-CoV-2-associated. Depth was defined as the fraction of total T cells that were SARS-CoV-2-associated. Using the MIRA data, each spike-specific TCR was mapped to the spike region that the TCR reacts to and placed in a CD4 or CD8 class. Log10-transformed breadth and depth values were compared by one-way ANOVA with Sidak's multiple comparisons tests. The table comes from immuneACCESS by way of TCRdb, which keeps in-frame sequences with V and J called. Part of the clones is missing from these tables; in studies checked, under half for an unresolved V gene and the rest for unknown reasons. That table gives V, J and clone size, and the DNA gave D and trimming. This sample has about 120,000 clones in its table, and about 86% of those were observed once. The ten largest clones represent less than 3.5% of the sample.

The TCR sequence derives from an adult who received the AZD1222 COVID-19 vaccine. This material consisted of peripheral blood, taken 28 days after the second AZD1222 dose. The rearranged chain carries TRBV5-4 and TRBJ1-6; no D gene can be assigned with confidence. CDR3 loop: CASSLISEGSPLHF. The nucleotide sequence reads as follows: TGTGCCAGCAGCTTGATCTCAGAAGGGTCACCCCTCCACTTT.